A selection of T cell receptor beta chains follows, all from one sample in a study of T-cell reconstitution after alpha-beta-depleted transplantation in children. TCRdb recomputed calls from the PCR reads with MiXCR, one row per CDR3 protein. Of roughly 340,000 distinct CDR3 sequences listed, 15% to 20% are singletons. The sequences come from PBMCs, mostly from graft donor cells, collected 360 days after TCRalphabeta/CD19-depleted stem cell transplant. The receptors come from a male patient aged 2-15 years who had a stem cell transplant for acute lymphoblastic leukemia, so the T cells may come from the graft donor. Each CDR3 is given with its conserved first and last residue. The D gene is left open where the match is weak. Clone size is stated in some rows and not others, as once, few, many or a class when expanded.

abundance	d_gene	v_gene	j_gene	CDR3aa	CDR3nt
few	TRBD1	TRBV6-1	TRBJ1-6	CASRLTGGLDNSPLHF	TGTGCCAGCAGGCTCACAGGGGGCTTGGATAATTCACCCCTCCACTTT
few	TRBD2	TRBV28	TRBJ2-1	CASSFLAGGHKFF	TGTGCCAGCAGTTTTTTAGCGGGAGGGCATAAGTTCTTC
.	TRBD1	TRBV10-3	TRBJ1-1	CAIRPQGAGTEGFF	TGTGCCATCAGGCCACAGGGGGCCGGGACTGAAGGTTTCTTT
.	.	TRBV7-7	TRBJ1-1	CASSLAADTEAFF	TGTGCTAGCAGCTTAGCCGCGGACACTGAAGCTTTCTTT
.	TRBD1	TRBV5-4	TRBJ2-7	CASSFGTGTHEQYF	TGTGCCAGCAGCTTTGGGACAGGGACCCACGAGCAGTACTTC
.	.	TRBV27	TRBJ2-4	CASKPLSRGAKNIQYF	TGTGCCAGCAAGCCGCTTTCGAGGGGGGCCAAAAACATTCAGTACTTC
once	TRBD2	TRBV9	TRBJ2-5	CASSVLGLAGETQYF	TGTGCCAGCAGCGTATTGGGGCTAGCGGGAGAGACCCAGTACTTC
few	TRBD2	TRBV15	TRBJ2-1	CATSSAPGLAYNEQFF	TGTGCCACCAGCAGTGCCCCGGGACTAGCCTACAATGAGCAGTTCTTC
many	.	TRBV20-1	TRBJ2-1	CSARAGREGRFYNEQFF	TGCAGTGCTAGAGCGGGGCGGGAAGGTCGGTTCTACAATGAGCAGTTCTTC
few	.	TRBV6-2/TRBV6-3	TRBJ2-7	CASSYSLEEYEQYF	TGTGCCAGCAGTTACTCGTTGGAGGAGTACGAGCAGTACTTC
few	TRBD2	TRBV12-3/TRBV12-4	TRBJ2-7	CASSSRTSTQYF	TGTGCCAGCAGTTCTAGGACTAGCACACAGTACTTC
.	.	TRBV4-3	TRBJ2-7	CASSQEALYRSGRGFYEQYF	TGCGCCAGCAGCCAAGAGGCGCTATATCGGTCAGGGAGAGGGTTCTACGAGCAGTACTTC
few	.	TRBV9	TRBJ1-3	CASSRVGNTIYF	TGTGCCAGCAGTCGGGTTGGAAACACCATATATTTT
few	TRBD2	TRBV20-1	TRBJ2-7	CSARVWGLAGGISPYEQYF	TGCAGTGCTAGAGTATGGGGACTAGCGGGAGGGATAAGTCCCTACGAGCAGTACTTC
.	.	TRBV9	TRBJ2-1	CASSVGWGRIASSYNEQFF	TGTGCCAGCAGCGTAGGTTGGGGACGTATAGCGAGCTCCTACAATGAGCAGTTCTTC
few	.	TRBV3-1	TRBJ2-2	CASSHRGRITGELFF	TGTGCCAGCAGCCATCGTGGGAGAATCACCGGGGAGCTGTTTTTT
once	.	TRBV10-3	TRBJ1-4	CAISLGWGVGDVNEKLFF	TGTGCCATCAGTTTAGGTTGGGGGGTAGGGGACGTTAATGAAAAACTGTTTTTT
few	.	TRBV20-1	TRBJ1-1	CSENRATEAFF	TGCAGTGAGAACAGGGCCACTGAAGCTTTCTTT
.	.	TRBV20-1	TRBJ2-7	CSASDGQGFDEQYF	TGCAGTGCTAGTGACGGGCAAGGATTCGACGAGCAGTACTTC
.	.	TRBV28	TRBJ2-3	CASRRLGDTQYF	TGTGCCAGCAGGCGACTAGGCGATACGCAGTATTTT
few	TRBD2	TRBV4-3	TRBJ2-3	CASSQDLALAGGATDTQYF	TGCGCCAGCAGCCAAGATTTGGCACTAGCGGGAGGGGCCACAGATACGCAGTATTTT
.	TRBD2	TRBV6-5	TRBJ2-7	CASSYRLAGMYEQYF	TGTGCCAGCAGTTACCGACTAGCGGGGATGTACGAGCAGTACTTC
many	.	TRBV7-2	TRBJ1-6	CASSLSGGNSPLHF	TGTGCCAGCAGCTTATCTGGGGGCAATTCACCCCTCCACTTT
many	.	TRBV12-5	TRBJ1-1	CASAPGLNTEAFF	TGTGCTAGTGCCCCGGGCCTGAACACTGAAGCTTTCTTT
.	.	TRBV20-1	TRBJ2-2	CSASQPTGELFF	TGCAGTGCCTCGCAGCCCACCGGGGAGCTGTTTTTT
once	.	TRBV20-1	TRBJ2-7	CSATPDGSYEQYF	TGCAGTGCTACCCCGGACGGCTCCTACGAGCAGTACTTC
.	.	TRBV9	TRBJ1-4	CASSVDRDGNEKLFF	TGTGCCAGCAGCGTCGATCGGGACGGTAATGAAAAACTGTTTTTT
few	TRBD2	TRBV12-3/TRBV12-4	TRBJ2-1	CASRPGLAGVYEQFF	TGTGCCAGCAGGCCCGGACTAGCGGGAGTATATGAGCAGTTCTTC
few	.	TRBV29-1	TRBJ2-4	CSVVDLGTKNIQYF	TGCAGCGTTGTGGACCTAGGGACCAAAAACATTCAGTACTTC
.	TRBD1	TRBV7-2	TRBJ2-1	CASSLGTGGMNEQFF	TGTGCCAGCAGCTTAGGGACAGGGGGAATGAATGAGCAGTTCTTC
few	TRBD1	TRBV12-3/TRBV12-4	TRBJ2-1	CASSAPGQFYNEQFF	TGTGCCAGCAGTGCTCCGGGACAGTTCTACAATGAGCAGTTCTTC
.	TRBD2	TRBV5-1	TRBJ2-3	CASSARLAGVPGTQYF	TGCGCCAGCAGCGCCCGACTAGCGGGAGTGCCGGGAACGCAGTATTTT